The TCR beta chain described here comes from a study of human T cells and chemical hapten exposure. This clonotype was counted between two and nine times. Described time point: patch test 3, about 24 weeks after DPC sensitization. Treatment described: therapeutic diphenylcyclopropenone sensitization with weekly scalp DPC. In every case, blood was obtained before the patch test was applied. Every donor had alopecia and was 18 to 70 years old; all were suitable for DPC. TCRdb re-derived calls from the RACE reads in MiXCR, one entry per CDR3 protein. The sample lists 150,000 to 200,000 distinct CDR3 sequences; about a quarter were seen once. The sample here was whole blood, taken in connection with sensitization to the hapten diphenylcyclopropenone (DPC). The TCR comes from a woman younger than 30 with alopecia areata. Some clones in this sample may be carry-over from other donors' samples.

The CDR3 protein is CASSQDWVGNYGYTF. The CDR3 nucleotides are TGCGCCAGCAGCCAAGATTGGGTCGGGAACTATGGCTACACCTTC. This chain connects TRBV4-3 to TRBJ1-2; D not resolved. CDR3 length: 15 residues. V was cut by 0 bases and J by 2 bases, with 10 bases left in between. Germline-derived CDR1 and CDR2 are LGHNA and YSLEER.